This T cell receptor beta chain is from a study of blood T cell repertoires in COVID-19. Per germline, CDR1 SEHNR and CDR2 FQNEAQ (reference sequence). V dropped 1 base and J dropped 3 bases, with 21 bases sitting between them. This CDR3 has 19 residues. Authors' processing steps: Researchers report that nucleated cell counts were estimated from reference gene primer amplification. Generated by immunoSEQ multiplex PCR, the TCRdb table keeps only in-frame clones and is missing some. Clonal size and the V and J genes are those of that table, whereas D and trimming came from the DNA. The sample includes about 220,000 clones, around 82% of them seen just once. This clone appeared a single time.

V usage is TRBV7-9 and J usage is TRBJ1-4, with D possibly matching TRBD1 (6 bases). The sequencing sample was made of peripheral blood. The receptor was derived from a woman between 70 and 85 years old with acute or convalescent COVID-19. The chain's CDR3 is CASSLVGQGTRRANEKLFF. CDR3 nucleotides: TGTGCCAGCAGCTTAGTCGGTCAGGGGACTAGGCGGGCTAATGAAAAACTGTTTTTT.